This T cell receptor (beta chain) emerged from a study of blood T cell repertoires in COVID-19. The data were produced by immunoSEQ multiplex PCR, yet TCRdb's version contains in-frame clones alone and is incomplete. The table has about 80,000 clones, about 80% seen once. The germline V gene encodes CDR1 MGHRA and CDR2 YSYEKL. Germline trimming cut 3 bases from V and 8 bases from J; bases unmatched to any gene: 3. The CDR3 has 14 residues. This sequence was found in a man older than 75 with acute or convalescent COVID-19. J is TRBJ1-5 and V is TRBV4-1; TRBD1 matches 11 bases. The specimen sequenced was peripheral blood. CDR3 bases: TGCGCCAGCAGCCACGGACAGGGGGCGAAGCCCCAGCATTTT. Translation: CASSHGQGAKPQHF.